What follows describes a single T cell receptor (beta chain). Antigen unknown. This sample was taken from a study of cytomegalovirus exposure and HLA in healthy donors. PCR amplification relied on 60 Vbeta primers (plus 13 Jbeta primers). This table comes from immunoSEQ multiplex PCR, and its TCRdb copy is limited to in-frame clones, with some not included. The sample has more than 95,000 clones; under 80% are singletons. Study-level results: Cytomegalovirus status, reportedly, was diagnosed with high specificity and sensitivity by the classifier. TCR beta V- and J-gene trimming, according to a later analysis, was linked to a missense DCLRE1C variant. There were several of the most significant clusters that appeared linked to common viral pathogens in a later analysis.

Trimming left V 7 bases short and J 3 bases short, with 10 bases between. The CDR3 has 13 residues. The germline V gene encodes CDR1 MNHEY and CDR2 SMNVEV (reference sequence). The gene calls are TRBV27 and TRBJ2-1; possibly TRBD2 for D (5 bases). The specimen sequenced was PBMCs. The receptor comes from a man in his forties in good health and CMV-seropositive. As DNA, the CDR3 is TGTGCCAGCACCCAACGGGGCTACAATGAGCAGTTCTTC. Protein product: CASTQRGYNEQFF.